One and the same sample provided the 26 T cell receptor beta chains below, sequenced in a study of PD-L1 blockade in urothelial cancer (TCRdb year 2017). Reading the label with the study, this specimen's time point is: pretreatment peripheral blood. Library creation used the immunoSEQ multiplex PCR assay. The clones in this table, taken by TCRdb from immuneACCESS, are in-frame only. Not every clone is retained; where verified, under half of the shortfall comes from an unresolved V gene, and the cause of the rest is unknown. The sample data list some 52,000 clones, and roughly four fifths of these were observed just once. The top ten clones comprise roughly 4% of the sample. Specimen: PBMCs, collected around atezolizumab (anti-PD-L1) treatment. All receptors come from a man in his sixties or seventies with urothelial cancer.

This clone was seen once. This chain links TRBV11-2 with TRBJ2-1; 7 bases fit TRBD2. The germline CDR1 and CDR2 sequences are SGHAT and FQNNGV. V trimming: 1 base; J trimming: 9 bases; junction bases outside the gene matches: 6. This CDR3 is built from 14 residues. The CDR3, as DNA: TGTGCCAGCAGCTTAGTGGCGGGAGTAGGTGAGCAGTTCTTC. This encodes CASSLVAGVGEQFF. Filled out from reference TRBV11-2 and TRBJ2-1, the complete variable domain reads EAGVAQSPRYKIIEKRQSVAFWCNPISGHATLYWYQQILGQGPKLLIQFQNNGVVDDSQLPKDRFSAERLKGVDSTLKIQPAKLEDSAVYLCASSLVAGVGEQFFGPGTRLTVL.

The chain has TRBV4-3 and TRBJ1-2, with 10 bases fitting TRBD1. Per germline, CDR1 LGHNA and CDR2 YSLEER. V shed 2 bases, J shed 2 bases, and the junction held 5 bases outside the gene matches. This CDR3 region has 16 residues. The CDR3: CASSQTPGQGNYGYTF. DNA for the CDR3: TGCGCCAGCAGCCAAACCCCGGGACAGGGGAACTATGGCTACACCTTC.

This clone was seen a handful of times. The V gene is TRBV7-2, the J gene TRBJ1-1, with 7 bases identical to TRBD1. J lost 11 bases, V lost 1 base, and 4 bases had no gene match. CDR1 is SGHTA, CDR2 FQGNSA, per germline. The CDR3 sequence is 12 residues long. The chain's CDR3 is CASSLDRGDAFF. The CDR3 DNA reads as TGTGCCAGCAGCTTAGACAGGGGTGACGCTTTCTTT.

The CDR3 sequence: CASTYGGGGDEKLFF. Here the CDR3 DNA reads TGTGCCAGCACCTACGGGGGGGGAGGCGATGAAAAACTGTTTTTT. The chain recombines TRBV7-9 with TRBJ1-4; tentative D call: TRBD1 (5 bases). The CDR3 length is 15 residues. CDR1 is SEHNR, CDR2 FQNEAQ, per germline (reference sequence). Trimming removed 7 bases from V and 6 bases from J, with 18 bases in between.

This clone has a handful of counts. The rearrangement links TRBV14 to TRBJ1-1; D is ambiguous. The CDR3 totals 13 residues. Trimming took off 4 bases at V and 7 bases at J, with 13 bases between the two ends. Germline loops: CDR1 SGHDN, CDR2 FVKESK. DNA for the CDR3: TGTGCCAGCAGCCCAGCGGCCAGAGTTGAAGCTTTCTTT. The encoded protein is CASSPAARVEAFF.

The chain couples TRBV4-1 to TRBJ1-2; 8 nucleotides agree with TRBD1. J was trimmed by 2 bases and V by 4 bases; bases with no gene match: 3. The CDR3 has 14 amino acids. CDR1 and CDR2 from the germline V gene are MGHRA and YSYEKL. For the CDR3, the DNA is TGCGCCAGCAGCCTCGGACAGGGCAACTATGGCTACACCTTC. It yields the protein CASSLGQGNYGYTF.

The chain couples TRBV27 to TRBJ2-1, with TRBD1 identical over 8 bases. Germline V CDR1 and CDR2: MNHEY, SMNVEV (reference sequence). With V trimmed by 5 bases and J by 4 bases, 7 bases remained unmatched. The CDR3 is 15 amino acids. DNA of the CDR3: TGTGCCAGCAGTCGAGGGACAGGTTTTTACAATGAGCAGTTCTTC. Protein sequence: CASSRGTGFYNEQFF.

The chain links TRBV2 to TRBJ2-3, with D possibly TRBD2 on 6 matching bases. The CDR3 runs 14 residues. V lost 4 bases and J lost 5, with 13 bases in between. Germline V gene data show CDR1 as SNHLY and CDR2 as FYNNEI. This CDR3 is CASSVRSEGDTQYF. CDR3 DNA: TGTGCCAGCAGTGTGAGGTCGGAGGGAGATACGCAGTATTTT.

The chain carries TRBV5-6 and TRBJ1-2, with D tentatively TRBD1 (5 bases). Trimming left V 3 bases short and J 3 bases short, with 15 bases between. The germline gives CDR1 SGHDT, CDR2 YYEEEE. The CDR3 loop spans 15 amino acids. CDR3 coding DNA: TGTGCCAGCAGCTGGGTTGGAGGGGCCTACTATGGCTACACCTTC. Protein: CASSWVGGAYYGYTF.

This chain links TRBV9 with TRBJ1-2, with TRBD1 as a possible D gene (5 bases). CDR3 length equals 14 residues. V lost 2 bases to trimming and J lost 8 bases, with 16 bases between them. Per germline, CDR1 SGDLS and CDR2 YYNGEE. CDR3 residues: CASSVSPRGDGYTF. CDR3 DNA: TGTGCCAGCAGCGTCTCTCCGCGGGGGGACGGCTACACCTTC.

This chain joins TRBV10-3 and TRBJ1-2; possible D gene TRBD1, 6 bases. The CDR3 totals 15 residues. Trimming removed 5 bases from V and 1 base from J, with 14 bases in between. The germline gives CDR1 ENHRY, CDR2 SYGVKD. As DNA, the CDR3 is TGTGCCATCAGTCCCTCCGAGGGGGTTAACTATGGCTACACCTTC. Translated, it gives CAISPSEGVNYGYTF.

V and J are TRBV6-6 and TRBJ2-3; D call uncertain. Trimming took off 5 bases at V and 0 bases at J, with 15 bases between the two ends. This CDR3 has 16 residues. Germline V CDR1 and CDR2: MNHNY, SVGAGI (reference sequence). CDR3: CASSLTHRASTDTQYF. The CDR3 DNA follows: TGTGCCAGCAGTCTGACTCACCGTGCTAGCACAGATACGCAGTATTTT.

The V and J genes are TRBV7-9 and TRBJ2-7; 8 nucleotides align to TRBD2. The trim removed 5 bases at V and 6 bases at J, leaving 3 bases unmatched. CDR3 length: 12 residues. Per the germline V gene, CDR1 is SEHNR and CDR2 is FQNEAQ (reference sequence). In nucleotides, the CDR3 is TGTGCCAGCAGCAAACTAGCGGTCGAGCAGTACTTC. Protein: CASSKLAVEQYF. Looking up the rest from reference TRBV7-9 and TRBJ2-7 gives the full variable domain: DTGVSQNPRHKITKRGQNVTFRCDPISEHNRLYWYRQTLGQGPEFLTYFQNEAQLEKSRLLSDRFSAERPKGSFSTLEIQRTEQGDSAMYLCASSKLAVEQYFGPGTRLTVT.

A single count supports this clone. This chain links TRBV9 with TRBJ1-2; 8 bases agree with TRBD1. The CDR3 has 15 amino acids. Trimming at V came to 4 bases and at J to 8 bases, leaving 13 bases not matched to a gene. Germline V gene sequence: CDR1 SGDLS, CDR2 YYNGEE. The CDR3 here is CASSPTYGQGSGYTF. The CDR3 nucleotides read TGTGCCAGCAGCCCCACTTACGGACAGGGTAGCGGCTACACCTTC.

This chain uses TRBV11-3 with TRBJ2-2; TRBD2 agrees at 12 bases. Per germline, CDR1 SGHNT and CDR2 YENEEA. The CDR3 contains 16 residues. V gave up 3 bases and J gave up 4 bases; unmatched junction bases: 3. DNA of the CDR3: TGTGCCAGCAGCTTGACTAGCGGGAGCTCCACCGGGGAGCTGTTTTTT. This sequence encodes CASSLTSGSSTGELFF.

The chain combines TRBV5-6 with TRBJ2-7; perhaps TRBD2 as D (5 bases). This CDR3 spans 14 amino acids. V dropped 1 base and J dropped 3 bases, with 11 bases sitting between them. Germline V gene sequence: CDR1 SGHDT, CDR2 YYEEEE. The CDR3 reads CASSLRGLLYEQYF. For the CDR3, the DNA is TGTGCCAGCAGCTTGCGGGGATTACTCTACGAGCAGTACTTC.

The V and J genes are TRBV6-1 and TRBJ1-4; 10 bases map to TRBD1. V shed 6 bases, J shed 8 bases, and the junction held 6 bases outside the gene matches. The germline gives CDR1 MNHNS, CDR2 SASEGT. CDR3 length: 14 amino acids. The CDR3 nucleotides read TGTGCCAGCAGCCGGGACAGGGGAAGCGAAAAACTGTTTTTT. As protein: CASSRDRGSEKLFF.

This clone was picked up many times. The V call is TRBV5-5, the J call TRBJ1-1; 7 nucleotides agree with TRBD1. Germline trimming cut 4 bases from V and 0 bases from J; bases unmatched to any gene: 6. CDR1 and CDR2 from the germline V gene are SGHKS and YYEKEE (reference sequence). CDR3 size: 15 residues. This chain's CDR3 is CASSEQGDMNTEAFF. The CDR3 DNA reads as TGTGCCAGCAGCGAGCAGGGGGACATGAACACTGAAGCTTTCTTT.

CDR3 coding DNA: TGTGCCAGCAGCCCCTGGATAGCGGAGGGTGGTGAGCAGTTCTTC. Translated, it gives CASSPWIAEGGEQFF. The chain couples TRBV5-5 to TRBJ2-1; D possibly corresponds to TRBD2 (6 bases). Germline V gene lookup returns CDR1 SGHKS and CDR2 YYEKEE (reference sequence). The CDR3 has 15 amino acids. Trimming took off 4 bases at V and 9 bases at J, with 20 bases between the two ends.

This chain links TRBV12-2 with TRBJ2-3; the table assigns TRBD2, which was not confirmed against the DNA. TRBV12-2 is designated a pseudogene. The CDR3 has 24 amino acids. The CDR3 here is CASRLAEEERSGLAGFVCTDTQYF. The DNA of the CDR3 is TGTGCAAGTCGCTTAGCGGAAGAAGAGCGATCGGGACTAGCGGGGTTTGTATGCACAGATACGCAGTATTTT.

The chain couples TRBV5-5 to TRBJ2-2, with 8 bases aligning to TRBD1. V lost 4 bases and J lost 5; bases outside the gene matches: 10. Germline CDR1 is SGHKS and CDR2 is YYEKEE (reference sequence). The CDR3 consists of 16 residues. CDR3 DNA: TGTGCCAGCAGCCCCCGGGTCAACAGGGGGACCGGGGAGCTGTTTTTT. Protein: CASSPRVNRGTGELFF. Full variable domain (remainder filled in from reference TRBV5-5 and TRBJ2-2): DAGVTQSPTHLIKTRGQQVTLRCSPISGHKSVSWYQQVLGQGPQFIFQYYEKEERGRGNFPDRFSARQFPNYSSELNVNALLLGDSALYLCASSPRVNRGTGELFFGEGSRLTVL.

The chain couples TRBV7-6 to TRBJ1-2; 8 bases align to TRBD1. Germline V gene data show CDR1 as SGHVS and CDR2 as FNYEAQ. The CDR3 runs to 14 residues. V dropped 5 bases and J dropped 4; count of bases not matched to a gene: 6. The DNA for the CDR3 is TGTGCCAGCAGCCCAGGGGGCTTCACCTATGGCTACACCTTC. Translation gives CASSPGGFTYGYTF.

V is TRBV12-5 and J is TRBJ1-5; 10 nucleotides match TRBD1. With V trimmed by 2 bases and J by 7 bases, 5 bases remained unmatched. The V gene's germline CDR1 is LGHNT and CDR2 FRNRAP. The CDR3 has 15 residues. For the CDR3, the DNA is TGTGCTAGTGGTTTGACCCGACAGGGGGCACAGCCCCAGCATTTT. Its protein product is CASGLTRQGAQPQHF.

The chain links TRBV11-2 to TRBJ1-6; 10 bases line up with TRBD1. This CDR3 has 14 amino acids. J gave up 7 bases and V 6 bases, and 3 bases lay outside the gene matches. The germline V gene encodes CDR1 SGHAT and CDR2 FQNNGV. The DNA for the CDR3 is TGTGCCAGCAGTTGGACAGGGGGAAATTCACCCCTCCACTTT. Translation gives CASSWTGGNSPLHF. Looking up the rest from reference TRBV11-2 and TRBJ1-6 gives the full variable domain: EAGVAQSPRYKIIEKRQSVAFWCNPISGHATLYWYQQILGQGPKLLIQFQNNGVVDDSQLPKDRFSAERLKGVDSTLKIQPAKLEDSAVYLCASSWTGGNSPLHFGNGTRLTVT.

The chain carries TRBV7-8 and TRBJ2-2; 8 bases map to TRBD2. The trim removed 2 bases at V and 5 bases at J, leaving 7 bases unmatched. This CDR3 region has 16 residues. Germline V gene lookup returns CDR1 SGHVS and CDR2 FQNEAQ. The CDR3 DNA reads TGTGCCAGCAGCTTATTCCGGGGGGGCTGGACCGGGGAGCTGTTTTTT. Amino acids: CASSLFRGGWTGELFF.

The rearrangement joins TRBV6-5 to TRBJ1-1; weak D call: TRBD1 (6 bases). CDR1 and CDR2 from the germline V gene are MNHEY and SVGAGI. CDR3 length: 14 residues. V was trimmed by 6 bases and J by 3 bases, leaving 14 bases between them. This chain's CDR3 is CASREQGIDTEAFF. CDR3 bases: TGTGCCAGCAGAGAACAGGGTATCGACACTGAAGCTTTCTTT.